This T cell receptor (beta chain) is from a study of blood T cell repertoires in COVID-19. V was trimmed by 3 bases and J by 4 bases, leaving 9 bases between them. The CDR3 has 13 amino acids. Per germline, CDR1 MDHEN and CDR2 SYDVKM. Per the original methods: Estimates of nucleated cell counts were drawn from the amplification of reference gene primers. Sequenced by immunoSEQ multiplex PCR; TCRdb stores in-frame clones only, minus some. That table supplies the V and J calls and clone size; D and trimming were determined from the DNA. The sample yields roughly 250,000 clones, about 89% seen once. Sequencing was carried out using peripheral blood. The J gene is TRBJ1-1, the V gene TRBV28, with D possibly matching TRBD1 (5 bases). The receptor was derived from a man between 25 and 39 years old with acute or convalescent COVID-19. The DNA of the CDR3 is TGTGCCAGCAGTTTCTATCAGGGCACTGAAGCTTTCTTT. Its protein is CASSFYQGTEAFF.